These 9 T cell receptor beta chains share one sample of origin, sequenced in a study of vaccination effects on CD4 cells after COVID-19. Sequencing used immunoSEQ multiplex PCR; TCRdb keeps in-frame clones, though not all of them. The sample yields 20,000 to 30,000 clones, more than 65% seen once. In the ViraFEST assay, antigen-specific CD4+ clonotypes were identified by expansion after peptide-pool stimulation. CD4+ T cells were isolated after roughly nine days of culture. As their vaccination, participants received two doses of either BNT162b2 or mRNA-1273. For these receptors, no antigen is known. Sequencing used CD4+ T cells from PBMCs cultured with SARS-CoV-2 spike peptides, obtained after COVID-19 vaccination. The source of these receptors is a human donor who received a COVID-19 vaccine.

J is TRBJ2-7 and V is TRBV15; 7 bases are shared with TRBD2. V was pared by 0 bases and J by 4 bases, with 9 bases of the junction left unmatched. From germline, CDR1 is LNHNV and CDR2 YYDKDF (reference sequence). CDR3 length equals 16 residues. The CDR3 coding sequence is TGTGCCACCAGCAGAGACCCAGTAGCGGGTCATTACGAGCAGTACTTC. This codes for CATSRDPVAGHYEQYF.

The chain has TRBV6-5 and TRBJ1-2, with D uncertain. The length of the CDR3 is 13 residues. Trimming shortened V by 7 bases and J by 0 bases, and 9 bases separated the two germline ends. Germline assignment: CDR1 MNHEY and CDR2 SVGAGI. CDR3 loop: CASNIPPNYGYTF. The CDR3, as DNA: TGTGCCAGCAATATACCGCCTAACTATGGCTACACCTTC.

The J gene is TRBJ2-1, the V gene TRBV6-1; TRBD2 aligns across 7 bases. V was clipped by 6 bases and J by 1 base; unmatched bases: 6. This CDR3 contains 15 residues. Germline assignment: CDR1 MNHNS and CDR2 SASEGT. The CDR3 is CASSSNSGSYNEQFF. CDR3 nucleotide sequence: TGTGCCAGCAGCTCCAATAGCGGGTCCTACAATGAGCAGTTCTTC.

The CDR3 reads CASSFDRVGGEAFF. The CDR3 coding sequence is TGCGCCAGCAGCTTCGACAGGGTCGGTGGTGAAGCTTTCTTT. This chain joins TRBV5-1 and TRBJ1-1; 7 bases match TRBD1. Germline values: CDR1 SGHRS, CDR2 YFSETQ. The CDR3 extends over 14 amino acids. V was clipped by 2 bases and J by 7 bases; unmatched bases: 8.

The chain carries TRBV4-2 and TRBJ2-1; 8 nucleotides line up with TRBD1. Germline V CDR1 and CDR2: LGHNA, YNFKEQ. This CDR3 region has 14 residues. J gave up 7 bases and V 3 bases, and 5 bases lay outside the gene matches. Here the CDR3 reads CASSQDRVSNEQFF. For the CDR3, the DNA is TGTGCCAGCAGCCAGGACAGGGTCAGTAATGAGCAGTTCTTC.

This chain connects TRBV5-6 to TRBJ2-4, with 7 nucleotides matching TRBD2. Germline CDR1 SGHDT, CDR2 YYEEEE. This CDR3 is built from 15 residues. J lost 3 bases, V lost 4 bases, and 7 bases had no gene match. This chain's CDR3 is CASSAGGFSKNIQYF. CDR3 bases: TGTGCCAGCAGCGCCGGGGGGTTTAGCAAAAACATTCAGTACTTC.

The chain carries TRBV27 and TRBJ2-7; possibly TRBD1 or TRBD2 for D (5 bases each). Trimming took 7 bases from V and 6 from J, leaving 22 bases between them. CDR1 and CDR2 (germline): MNHEY, SMNVEV (reference sequence). The CDR3 length is 15 residues. Here the CDR3 reads CASKRQRTGGAEQYF. The CDR3 DNA reads as TGTGCCAGCAAGAGACAAAGGACTGGGGGAGCCGAGCAGTACTTC.

Points on this clone: The germline gene is not matched at one end of the junction; a read error may be the cause. This rearrangement joins TRBV7-9 to TRBJ1-1; TRBD1 might be the D (6 bases). This CDR3 comprises 14 residues. CDR1 SEHNR and CDR2 FQNEAQ come from the germline V gene (reference sequence). CDR3 nucleotides: TGTGCCAGCAGCTTAGGGGGGGCAGGGCAGGTCGTAACGTTT. It is translated as CASSLGGAGQVVTF.

V gene TRBV25-1 combines with J gene TRBJ1-6; a possible D gene is TRBD1 (5 bases). V was pared by 2 bases and J by 6 bases, with 14 bases between. CDR3 length equals 16 residues. From germline, CDR1 is MGHDK and CDR2 SYGVNS. The CDR3 DNA sequence: TGTGCCAGCAGTGAACCCGGACATCTTATTAATTCACCCCTCCACTTT. Amino acid sequence: CASSEPGHLINSPLHF.